The present T cell receptor beta chain was sequenced within a study of cytomegalovirus exposure and HLA in healthy donors. From germline, CDR1 is MNHNY and CDR2 SVGAGI (reference sequence). V gave up 2 bases and J gave up 0 bases, with 7 bases separating them. The length of the CDR3 is 14 residues. In the PCR, 60 Vbeta and 13 Jbeta primers were used. Using immunoSEQ multiplex PCR, the repertoire was profiled, and TCRdb retains in-frame clones only, with some absent. The sample includes 130,000 to 150,000 clones, over 60% of them seen just once. The receptor was derived from a woman aged 45-60 years in good health and CMV-seronegative. The chain uses TRBV6-6 and TRBJ1-2; D is unresolved. The specimen was PBMCs. The CDR3: CASSYEGTNYGYTF. In DNA form, the CDR3 reads TGTGCCAGCAGTTACGAGGGTACTAACTATGGCTACACCTTC.